Below are 13 T cell receptor beta chains sequenced from a single sample in a study of blood T cell repertoires in COVID-19. This table comes from immunoSEQ multiplex PCR, and its TCRdb copy is limited to in-frame clones, with some not included. Counted here are fewer than 250,000 clones, 86% occurring once; the ten biggest clones make up 2% to 2.5%. The sequenced sample consisted of PBMCs or T cells enriched from blood (not recorded which). The receptors derive from a woman aged 50 to 60 who had recovered from COVID-19.

The rearrangement joins TRBV27 to TRBJ1-1, with 10 bases aligning to TRBD1. This CDR3 has 15 amino acids. J gave up 7 bases and V 4 bases, and 9 bases lay outside the gene matches. Germline values: CDR1 MNHEY, CDR2 SMNVEV (reference sequence). The CDR3 sequence is CASSYYSTGGFEAFF. CDR3 sequence (DNA): TGTGCCAGCAGTTATTATTCGACAGGGGGCTTTGAAGCTTTCTTT.

The chain carries TRBV7-9 and TRBJ1-1; 7 bases align to TRBD1. Germline V gene sequence: CDR1 SEHNR, CDR2 FQNEAQ (reference sequence). J lost 1 base, V lost 5 bases, and 7 bases had no gene match. This CDR3 has 15 residues. The DNA for the CDR3 is TGTGCCAGCAGCCCCAGTTACAGGGGGAACACTGAAGCTTTCTTT. Its protein product is CASSPSYRGNTEAFF.

The rearrangement joins TRBV2 to TRBJ2-3; D not resolved. The CDR3 has 13 residues. Trimming took 8 bases from V and 0 from J, leaving 9 bases between them. Germline V gene data show CDR1 as SNHLY and CDR2 as FYNNEI. The chain's CDR3 is CASGVKSTDTQYF. The CDR3 region has the DNA TGTGCCAGCGGAGTAAAAAGCACAGATACGCAGTATTTT.

CDR3 region: CASSQDRVAGVLSYNEQFF. DNA of the CDR3: TGTGCCAGCAGCCAAGATCGGGTTGCGGGGGTCCTCTCCTACAATGAGCAGTTCTTC. This chain joins TRBV3-1 (or the pseudogene TRBV3-2) and TRBJ2-1; 7 bases fit TRBD2. Germline assignment: CDR1 LGHDT and CDR2 YNNKEL (reference sequence). V was pared by 0 bases and J by 0 bases, with 11 bases of the junction left unmatched. The CDR3 covers 19 residues.

The genes are TRBV5-4 and TRBJ2-3; the D is unclear. CDR1 and CDR2 (germline): SGHNT, YYREEE (reference sequence). This CDR3 has 13 amino acids. Trimming took 3 bases from V and 2 from J, leaving 7 bases between them. The CDR3 here is CASSYTITDTQYF. The CDR3 nucleotides are TGTGCCAGCAGCTACACAATCACAGATACGCAGTATTTT.

The chain has TRBV11-3 and TRBJ2-1, with 8 bases that match TRBD1. V was clipped by 5 bases and J by 6 bases; unmatched bases: 6. CDR1 and CDR2 (germline): SGHNT, YENEEA. This CDR3 is 14 amino acids long. Here the CDR3 reads CASSPWTGSNEQFF. CDR3 coding DNA: TGTGCCAGCAGCCCTTGGACAGGGAGCAATGAGCAGTTCTTC. The full variable domain, with the rest looked up from reference TRBV11-3 and TRBJ2-1, is EAGVVQSPRYKIIEKKQPVAFWCNPISGHNTLYWYLQNLGQGPELLIRYENEEAVDDSQLPKDRFSAERLKGVDSTLKIQPAELGDSAVYLCASSPWTGSNEQFFGPGTRLTVL.

The CDR3 region is CASMMREKNEQFF. The DNA of the CDR3 is TGTGCCAGCATGATGCGGGAGAAAAATGAGCAGTTCTTC. V is TRBV2 and J is TRBJ2-1; TRBD2 aligns across 7 bases. With V trimmed by 7 bases and J by 7 bases, 7 bases remained unmatched. There are 13 residues in the CDR3. Germline assignment: CDR1 SNHLY and CDR2 FYNNEI.

The rearrangement uses TRBV19 and TRBJ1-2; tentatively, D is TRBD1 (5 bases). There are 17 residues in the CDR3. Between the trimmed V and J ends, which lost 2 bases and 1 base, there was a span of 17 bases. Germline V gene lookup returns CDR1 LNHDA and CDR2 SQIVND (reference sequence). The CDR3 nucleotides are TGTGCCAGTAGTATAAGTACAACCTCTAGGGGTAACTATGGCTACACCTTC. Translation gives CASSISTTSRGNYGYTF.

This chain links TRBV4-1 with TRBJ1-2; D gene unclear. Trimming cost V 1 base and J 0 bases, with 9 bases left between them. The CDR3 is made up of 15 amino acids. CDR1 and CDR2 from the germline V gene are MGHRA and YSYEKL. CDR3 sequence (DNA): TGCGCCAGCAGCCAAGTAGAGGACTCTAACTATGGCTACACCTTC. Translation: CASSQVEDSNYGYTF.

In the case of this clone: A read error may explain this, as a much larger clone is one base away. V gene TRBV5-6 combines with J gene TRBJ2-7; 9 positions agree with TRBD1. Germline CDR1 is SGHDT and CDR2 is YYEEEE. This CDR3 has 12 residues. The trim removed 3 bases at V and 5 bases at J, leaving 0 bases unmatched. The CDR3 sequence: CASSWDRDEQYF. CDR3 coding DNA: TGTGCCAGCAGCTGGGACAGGGACGAGCAGTACTTC.

In its sample, this clone was seen once. The chain joins TRBV5-5 to TRBJ1-1; unclear D gene. Germline lookup yields CDR1 SGHKS and CDR2 YYEKEE (reference sequence). Between the trimmed V and J ends, which lost 3 bases and 1 base, there was a span of 10 bases. This CDR3 is built from 14 residues. This chain's CDR3 is CASSWIPGNTEAFF. For the CDR3, the DNA is TGTGCCAGCAGCTGGATACCAGGGAACACTGAAGCTTTCTTT. The full variable domain, rest sourced from reference TRBV5-5 and TRBJ1-1, is DAGVTQSPTHLIKTRGQQVTLRCSPISGHKSVSWYQQVLGQGPQFIFQYYEKEERGRGNFPDRFSARQFPNYSSELNVNALLLGDSALYLCASSWIPGNTEAFFGQGTRLTVV.

This clone was counted once. CDR3 DNA: TGCGCCAGCAGCCTTGCGACAGGGCAGGTGGCCACTGAAGCTTTCTTT. Amino acids: CASSLATGQVATEAFF. V is TRBV5-1 and J is TRBJ1-1, with 7 bases lining up with TRBD1. The CDR3 is 16 amino acids. The germline gives CDR1 SGHRS, CDR2 YFSETQ. J gave up 4 bases and V 4 bases, and 13 bases lay outside the gene matches.

The gene calls are TRBV28 and TRBJ1-2; D gene uncertain. The CDR3 is made up of 12 amino acids. Germline V gene lookup returns CDR1 MDHEN and CDR2 SYDVKM. Trimming took off 6 bases at V and 8 bases at J, with 13 bases between the two ends. The CDR3 DNA sequence: TGTGCCAGCAGACCTCAGCGGGCGGGCTACACCTTC. Translation: CASRPQRAGYTF.